This T cell receptor beta chain was captured in a study of identical twins. The V gene's germline CDR1 is MNHEY and CDR2 SVGAGI. This CDR3 is built from 15 residues. V was clipped by 4 bases and J by 5 bases; unmatched bases: 7. Study results and limitations: A cross-sectional statistical analysis, not follow-up of the same donors, supported the conclusions. Out-of-frame sharing of TCR alpha in monozygotic twins was underestimated by models. When twins shared out-of-frame alpha sequences, those sequences had excess low generation probability.

With regard to this clonotype: The antigen is undetermined.

After template switching added a universal primer site, the resulting cDNA carried unique molecular identifiers. MiXCR, run by TCRdb on the 5' RACE reads, gives a single entry per CDR3 protein. The sample holds 500,000 or so distinct CDR3 sequences, 12% to 15% seen once. These data also formed part of another study, on yellow fever vaccine responses in identical twins.

The sequence came from a woman between 18 and 29 years old in good health. The chain employs TRBV6-5 and TRBJ1-2, with 10 nucleotides matching TRBD1. Sequences were obtained from CD4+ T cells sorted from blood. The CDR3 nucleotides are TGTGCCAGCAGTTCGGGGGGACAGGGGACTTATGGCTACACCTTC. Protein sequence: CASSSGGQGTYGYTF.